What follows are 32 T cell receptor beta chains derived from one specimen sequenced in a study of cytomegalovirus exposure and HLA in healthy donors. Both 60 Vbeta primers and 13 Jbeta primers went into the PCR. Using immunoSEQ multiplex PCR, the repertoire was profiled, and TCRdb retains in-frame clones only, with some absent. The data contain 170,000 or so clones, 84% of them singletons. The material sequenced was PBMCs. These receptors all come from a girl under 18 in good health and CMV-seropositive.

J is TRBJ1-1 and V is TRBV2, with D unclear. CDR3 length equals 8 residues. Per the germline V gene, CDR1 is SNHLY and CDR2 is FYNNEI. The V end was cut by 11 bases, the J end by 8 bases, with 6 bases between. CDR3 DNA sequence: TGTGCCGCCCTAGAAGCTTTCTTT. It translates to CAALEAFF.

The table lists this clone with a few counts. The CDR3 DNA is TGTGCCAGCAGCTTAGGAGGAGATACGCAGTATTTT. Protein: CASSLGGDTQYF. The chain is built from TRBV11-2 and TRBJ2-3, with D uncertain. The V gene's germline CDR1 is SGHAT and CDR2 FQNNGV. The CDR3 is 12 amino acids. V was cut by 1 base and J by 5 bases, with 4 bases left in between.

CDR3 loop: CASSLTTVAGYGYTF. Here the CDR3 DNA reads TGTGCCAGCAGCTTAACAACGGTAGCGGGCTATGGCTACACCTTC. The V call is TRBV11-2, the J call TRBJ1-2; no clear D gene. Germline V CDR1 and CDR2: SGHAT, FQNNGV. Trimming left V 2 bases short and J 4 bases short, with 14 bases between. The CDR3 runs 15 residues.

Here the CDR3 reads CASGNRHLYTGELFF. CDR3 DNA: TGTGCTAGCGGTAATCGACACCTATACACCGGGGAGCTGTTTTTT. V usage is TRBV7-7 and J usage is TRBJ2-2; D is possibly TRBD2 (6 bases). The germline CDR1 and CDR2 sequences are SSHAT and FNYEAQ (reference sequence). The CDR3 is 15 residues long.

This clone was recorded once. V and J are TRBV6-6 and TRBJ2-1; D is uncertain. Germline values: CDR1 MNHNY, CDR2 SVGAGI (reference sequence). The length of the CDR3 is 14 residues. V was pared by 0 bases and J by 6 bases, with 9 bases between. Written as DNA, the CDR3 is TGTGCCAGCAGTTACTCGTCTAGTCCCAATGAGCAGTTCTTC. Protein product: CASSYSSSPNEQFF.

The V call is TRBV10-3, the J call TRBJ1-2, with 7 bases lining up with TRBD1. Per the germline V gene, CDR1 is ENHRY and CDR2 is SYGVKD. This CDR3 comprises 14 residues. The V segment lost 5 bases and the J segment 0 bases; nucleotides outside the gene matches: 3. The CDR3 DNA reads TGTGCCATCAGTAAACAGGGGACTAACTATGGCTACACCTTC. Translating gives CAISKQGTNYGYTF.

The V call is TRBV5-1, the J call TRBJ2-7; 7 nucleotides agree with TRBD1. CDR3 length: 15 residues. Germline CDR1 reads SGHRS; CDR2 reads YFSETQ. The J segment lost 4 bases and the V segment lost 5 bases, leaving 12 bases of the junction unmatched. The CDR3 is CASSSTGANLYEQYF. Here the CDR3 DNA reads TGCGCCAGCAGTTCCACAGGGGCCAACCTATACGAGCAGTACTTC.

The chain uses TRBV9 and TRBJ1-6, with 8 nucleotides matching TRBD1. The germline CDR1 and CDR2 sequences are SGDLS and YYNGEE. V was clipped by 4 bases and J by 4 bases; unmatched bases: 4. This CDR3 has 15 amino acids. The CDR3 spells CASSPWDRYNSPLHF. The DNA for the CDR3 is TGTGCCAGCAGCCCCTGGGACAGGTATAATTCACCCCTCCACTTT.

The chain has TRBV27 and TRBJ2-3; TRBD1 matches at 10 bases. Per the germline V gene, CDR1 is MNHEY and CDR2 is SMNVEV (reference sequence). The CDR3 has 13 amino acids. The CDR3 region has the DNA TGTTCCGCGGGACAGGGGATGCCAGATACGCAGTATTTT. Translating gives CSAGQGMPDTQYF.

This CDR3 is CASSFESTGELFF. The CDR3, as DNA: TGCGCCAGCAGCTTCGAGAGCACCGGGGAGCTGTTTTTT. The J gene is TRBJ2-2, the V gene TRBV5-1, with D unclear. There are 13 residues in the CDR3. Trimming took off 2 bases at V and 4 bases at J, with 6 bases between the two ends. In germline, CDR1 is SGHRS, CDR2 YFSETQ.

The J gene is TRBJ1-5, the V gene TRBV7-2; D remains unclear. Trimming removed 2 bases from V and 6 bases from J, with 11 bases in between. The germline CDR1 and CDR2 sequences are SGHTA and FQGNSA. The length of the CDR3 is 14 residues. The CDR3 region is CASSLTGGSQPQHF. In nucleotides, the CDR3 is TGTGCCAGCAGCTTAACTGGAGGGAGTCAGCCCCAGCATTTT.

DNA for the CDR3: TGTGCCAGCAGCTTAATTAAAGGAGATAATTCACCCCTCCACTTT. Its translation is CASSLIKGDNSPLHF. The chain carries TRBV7-3 and TRBJ1-6; no reliable D call. The CDR3 is 15 residues long. V gave up 1 base and J gave up 5 bases, with 9 bases separating them. CDR1 SGHTA and CDR2 FQGTGA come from the germline V gene.

The chain combines TRBV30 with TRBJ2-7, with 9 bases lining up with TRBD1. Germline V CDR1 and CDR2: GTSNPN, SVGIG (reference sequence). With 0 bases clipped from V and 7 bases from J, the junction kept 7 bases outside the gene matches. The CDR3 has 14 residues. CDR3 loop: CAWSVGTGSSEQYF. The CDR3 DNA is TGTGCCTGGAGTGTTGGGACAGGGTCAAGTGAGCAGTACTTC.

This clone was recorded a few times. This sequence joins TRBV6-4 and TRBJ1-1, with a tentative D call TRBD1 (5 bases). CDR3 length equals 14 residues. Germline assignment: CDR1 MRHNA and CDR2 SNTAGT. Trimming pared 6 bases from V and 1 base from J, leaving 12 bases between. In DNA form, the CDR3 reads TGTGCCAGCAGAATCAGGGTAGGGAACACTGAAGCTTTCTTT. Its protein is CASRIRVGNTEAFF.

The chain uses TRBV7-9 and TRBJ1-1; TRBD1 matches 7 bases. Germline assignment: CDR1 SEHNR and CDR2 FQNEAQ (reference sequence). The CDR3 totals 12 residues. J lost 11 bases, V lost 5 bases, and 8 bases had no gene match. DNA for the CDR3: TGTGCCAGCAGCGAAAAAACAGGGGACGCTTTCTTT. Protein: CASSEKTGDAFF. Drawing the rest from reference TRBV7-9 and TRBJ1-1, the complete variable domain is DTGVSQNPRHKITKRGQNVTFRCDPISEHNRLYWYRQTLGQGPEFLTYFQNEAQLEKSRLLSDRFSAERPKGSFSTLEIQRTEQGDSAMYLCASSEKTGDAFFGQGTRLTVV.

The rearrangement joins TRBV6-5 to TRBJ1-1; D perhaps matches TRBD1 (5 bases). The CDR3 spans 15 residues. Germline CDR1 reads MNHEY; CDR2 reads SVGAGI. V lost 5 bases and J lost 4, with 17 bases in between. The CDR3 reads CASSHKGRGSTEAFF. The CDR3, as DNA: TGTGCCAGCAGTCATAAGGGAAGGGGAAGCACTGAAGCTTTCTTT.

The chain joins TRBV28 to TRBJ2-5; 11 nucleotides agree with TRBD2. V was clipped by 5 bases and J by 2 bases; unmatched bases: 7. This CDR3 comprises 16 residues. Germline V gene lookup returns CDR1 MDHEN and CDR2 SYDVKM. The CDR3 DNA sequence: TGTGCCAGCAGTCCCCGACTAGCGGGGCCACAAGAGACCCAGTACTTC. Amino acid sequence: CASSPRLAGPQETQYF. The full variable domain, completed using reference TRBV28 and TRBJ2-5, is DVKVTQSSRYLVKRTGEKVFLECVQDMDHENMFWYRQDPGLGLRLIYFSYDVKMKEKGDIPEGYSVSREKKERFSLILESASTNQTSMYLCASSPRLAGPQETQYFGPGTRLLVL.

The V and J genes are TRBV19 and TRBJ2-2; D not certain. Germline V gene lookup returns CDR1 LNHDA and CDR2 SQIVND (reference sequence). The germline V and J ends were trimmed by 1 base and 6 bases, with 12 bases remaining between them. The CDR3 has 15 residues. The CDR3 nucleotides read TGTGCCAGTAGTATAGTAGAACGAAACGCCGGGGAGCTGTTTTTT. Protein sequence: CASSIVERNAGELFF.

The gene calls are TRBV9 and TRBJ1-6, with a tentative D call TRBD1 (6 bases). V was trimmed by 4 bases and J by 3 bases, leaving 17 bases between them. CDR3 length: 17 residues. CDR1 and CDR2 (germline): SGDLS, YYNGEE. The CDR3 nucleotides read TGTGCCAGCAGCCCGACAGGCTCGTTCTTCTATAATTCACCCCTCCACTTT. It translates to CASSPTGSFFYNSPLHF.

The chain joins TRBV19 to TRBJ1-1; weak D call: TRBD1 (6 bases). From germline, CDR1 is LNHDA and CDR2 SQIVND (reference sequence). Deletions cut 6 bases from V and 5 bases from J, with 13 bases between. This CDR3 spans 13 amino acids. The CDR3 here is CASSQTGSTEAFF. The CDR3 DNA reads as TGTGCCAGTAGCCAGACAGGTTCTACTGAAGCTTTCTTT.

The chain is built from TRBV28 and TRBJ1-5, with 7 bases fitting TRBD1. Germline CDR1 is MDHEN and CDR2 is SYDVKM. The CDR3 length is 16 residues. After removal of 6 bases from V and 6 bases from J, the junction contained 14 bases not matched to a gene. This CDR3 is CASRPYRGVVGQPQHF. DNA for the CDR3: TGTGCCAGCAGGCCATACAGGGGTGTTGTAGGTCAGCCCCAGCATTTT. The full variable domain, completed using reference TRBV28 and TRBJ1-5, is DVKVTQSSRYLVKRTGEKVFLECVQDMDHENMFWYRQDPGLGLRLIYFSYDVKMKEKGDIPEGYSVSREKKERFSLILESASTNQTSMYLCASRPYRGVVGQPQHFGDGTRLSIL.

This chain connects TRBV18 to TRBJ2-3, with D uncertain. The germline V gene encodes CDR1 KGHSH and CDR2 LQKENI. The length of the CDR3 is 15 residues. V lost 2 bases, J lost 3 bases, and 12 bases lay in between. The CDR3 spells CASSPMGAQTDTQYF. The CDR3, as DNA: TGTGCCAGCTCACCAATGGGCGCTCAGACAGATACGCAGTATTTT.

The rearrangement links TRBV5-1 to TRBJ2-7; 7 nucleotides align to TRBD2. This CDR3 region has 13 residues. Trimming removed 4 bases from V and 4 bases from J; junction bases left unmatched: 5. The germline V gene encodes CDR1 SGHRS and CDR2 YFSETQ. The CDR3 sequence is CASSEGLFYEQYF. Written as DNA, the CDR3 is TGCGCCAGCAGCGAGGGACTATTTTACGAGCAGTACTTC.

This chain joins TRBV2 and TRBJ1-5; D ambiguous. V lost 6 bases, J lost 7 bases, and 16 bases lay in between. Germline loops: CDR1 SNHLY, CDR2 FYNNEI. The length of the CDR3 is 14 residues. The CDR3 reads CASSAATRRQPQHF. The CDR3 DNA reads as TGTGCCAGCAGCGCAGCGACTCGTCGGCAGCCCCAGCATTTT.

This clone was detected a few times. The chain employs TRBV7-2 and TRBJ2-5; weak D call: TRBD1 (6 bases). Near its end, the DNA agrees better with TRBJ2-7, so the J call may be wrong. The CDR3 spans 16 residues. Germline loops: CDR1 SGHTA, CDR2 FQGNSA. CDR3 in amino acids: CASSLVIWTESYEQYF. DNA for the CDR3: TGTGCCAGCAGCTTAGTCATATGGACAGAGTCCTACGAGCAGTACTTC.

The chain combines TRBV5-5 with TRBJ1-5, with D hard to call. The CDR3 contains 14 residues. Trimming took 4 bases from V and 6 from J, leaving 14 bases between them. Germline V gene sequence: CDR1 SGHKS, CDR2 YYEKEE (reference sequence). The CDR3 nucleotides read TGTGCCAGCAGCCCGGGATACGAGAGTCAGCCCCAGCATTTT. This sequence encodes CASSPGYESQPQHF.

The chain combines TRBV5-1 with TRBJ2-7; TRBD1 aligns across 11 bases. The germline gives CDR1 SGHRS, CDR2 YFSETQ. The V segment lost 4 bases and the J segment 3 bases; nucleotides outside the gene matches: 6. The CDR3 sequence is 15 residues long. CDR3 in DNA: TGCGCCAGCAGCGATGGGACAGGGGGTGTCTACGAGCAGTACTTC. Its protein is CASSDGTGGVYEQYF.

This chain uses TRBV5-1 with TRBJ1-1; D might be TRBD1 (6 bases). V lost 0 bases to trimming and J lost 0 bases, with 9 bases between them. The CDR3 is made up of 15 amino acids. Germline values: CDR1 SGHRS, CDR2 YFSETQ. CDR3 region: CASSLGGGVNTEAFF. The CDR3 DNA follows: TGCGCCAGCAGCTTGGGAGGGGGTGTGAACACTGAAGCTTTCTTT.

The rearrangement uses TRBV7-6 and TRBJ1-2; TRBD1 is a possible D gene (6 bases). The germline V and J ends were trimmed by 5 bases and 2 bases, with 12 bases remaining between them. The CDR3 consists of 14 residues. Germline V gives CDR1 SGHVS, CDR2 FNYEAQ. CDR3 DNA: TGTGCCAGCAGCCCCATGACAGGAAACTATGGCTACACCTTC. Its protein product is CASSPMTGNYGYTF.

The rearrangement joins TRBV6-1 to TRBJ2-7; D is ambiguous. This CDR3 spans 14 amino acids. CDR1 is MNHNS and CDR2 is SASEGT in the germline V gene. Trimming pared 2 bases from V and 4 bases from J, leaving 12 bases between. CDR3 loop: CASSELFGPYEQYF. The CDR3 DNA reads as TGTGCCAGCAGTGAACTTTTTGGCCCGTACGAGCAGTACTTC.

This clone has more than one count but fewer than ten. The chain combines TRBV6-6 with TRBJ2-5; tentative D call: TRBD2 (5 bases). Trimming shortened V by 1 base and J by 0 bases, and 9 bases separated the two germline ends. The germline V gene has CDR1 MNHNY and CDR2 SVGAGI (reference sequence). The CDR3 totals 15 residues. The CDR3 region is CASSYLREYQETQYF. The CDR3 nucleotides read TGTGCCAGCAGTTACTTGAGGGAGTACCAAGAGACCCAGTACTTC.

In this sample, this clone turned up once. V usage is TRBV28 and J usage is TRBJ1-2; 10 nucleotides match TRBD1. V lost 4 bases, J lost 6 bases, and 5 bases stayed unmatched. Germline loops: CDR1 MDHEN, CDR2 SYDVKM. The CDR3 is 14 amino acids. In DNA, the CDR3 is TGTGCCAGCAGTTCGGGACAGGGGTCAGATGGCTACACCTTC. It specifies CASSSGQGSDGYTF.